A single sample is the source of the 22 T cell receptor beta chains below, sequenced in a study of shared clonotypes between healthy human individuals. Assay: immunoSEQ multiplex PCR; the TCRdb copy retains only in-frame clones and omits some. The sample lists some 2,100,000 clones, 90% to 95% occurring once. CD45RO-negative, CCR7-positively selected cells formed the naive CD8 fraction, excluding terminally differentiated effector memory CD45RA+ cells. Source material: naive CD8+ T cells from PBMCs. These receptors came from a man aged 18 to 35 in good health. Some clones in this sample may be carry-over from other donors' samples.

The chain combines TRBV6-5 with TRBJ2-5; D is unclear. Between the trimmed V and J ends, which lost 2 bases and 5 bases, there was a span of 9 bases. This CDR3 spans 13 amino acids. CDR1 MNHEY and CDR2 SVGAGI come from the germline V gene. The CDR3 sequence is CASSYTAYETQYF. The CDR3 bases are TGTGCCAGCAGTTACACTGCCTACGAGACCCAGTACTTC.

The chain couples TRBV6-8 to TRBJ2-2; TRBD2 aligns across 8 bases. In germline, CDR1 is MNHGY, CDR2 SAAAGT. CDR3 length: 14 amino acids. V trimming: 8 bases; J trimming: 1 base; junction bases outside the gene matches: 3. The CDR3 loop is CASRLAMNTGELFF. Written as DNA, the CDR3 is TGTGCCAGCCGACTAGCGATGAACACCGGGGAGCTGTTTTTT.

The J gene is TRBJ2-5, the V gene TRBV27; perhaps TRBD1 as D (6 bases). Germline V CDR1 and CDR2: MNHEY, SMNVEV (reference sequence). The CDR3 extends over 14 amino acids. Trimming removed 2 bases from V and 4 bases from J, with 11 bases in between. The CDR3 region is CASSLGTRGETQYF. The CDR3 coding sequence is TGTGCCAGCAGTTTAGGGACCAGGGGAGAGACCCAGTACTTC.

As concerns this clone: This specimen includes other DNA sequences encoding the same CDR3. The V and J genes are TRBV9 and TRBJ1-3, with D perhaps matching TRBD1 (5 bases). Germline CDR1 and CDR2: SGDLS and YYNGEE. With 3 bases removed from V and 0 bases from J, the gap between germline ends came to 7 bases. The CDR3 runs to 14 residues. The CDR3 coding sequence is TGTGCCAGCAGCGAGGGGAACTCTGGAAACACCATATATTTT. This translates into CASSEGNSGNTIYF. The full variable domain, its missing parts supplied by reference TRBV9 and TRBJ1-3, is DSGVTQTPKHLITATGQRVTLRCSPRSGDLSVYWYQQSLDQGLQFLIQYYNGEERAKGNILERFSAQQFPDLHSELNLSSLELGDSALYFCASSEGNSGNTIYFGEGSWLTVV.

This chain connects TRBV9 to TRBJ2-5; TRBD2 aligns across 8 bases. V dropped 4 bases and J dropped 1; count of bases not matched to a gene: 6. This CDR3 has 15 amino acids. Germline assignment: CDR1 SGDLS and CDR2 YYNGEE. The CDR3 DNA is TGTGCCAGCAGCTCAAGCGGGGGAGTCCAAGAGACCCAGTACTTC. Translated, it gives CASSSSGGVQETQYF.

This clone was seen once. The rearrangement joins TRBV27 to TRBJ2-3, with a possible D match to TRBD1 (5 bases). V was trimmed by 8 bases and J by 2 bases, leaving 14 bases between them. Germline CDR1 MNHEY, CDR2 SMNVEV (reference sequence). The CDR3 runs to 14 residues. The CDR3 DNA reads TGTGCCAGCGGCCGCAGGGAATCCACAGATACGCAGTATTTT. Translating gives CASGRRESTDTQYF.

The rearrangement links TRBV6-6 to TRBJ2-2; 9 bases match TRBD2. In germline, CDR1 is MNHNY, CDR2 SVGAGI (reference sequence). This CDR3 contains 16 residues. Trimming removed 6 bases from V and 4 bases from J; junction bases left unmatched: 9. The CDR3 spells CASRRLPGLATGELFF. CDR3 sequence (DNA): TGTGCCAGCAGGAGACTACCGGGACTAGCCACCGGGGAGCTGTTTTTT.

CDR3 nucleotides: TGTGCCAGCAGTTATGTCCGGCGAGCGGGAGTTGAGACCCAGTACTTC. It is translated as CASSYVRRAGVETQYF. The chain links TRBV27 to TRBJ2-5, with 8 nucleotides matching TRBD2. The CDR3 runs to 16 residues. The ends lost 4 bases at V and 5 bases at J; junction bases unmatched: 12. CDR1 is MNHEY, CDR2 SMNVEV, per germline (reference sequence).

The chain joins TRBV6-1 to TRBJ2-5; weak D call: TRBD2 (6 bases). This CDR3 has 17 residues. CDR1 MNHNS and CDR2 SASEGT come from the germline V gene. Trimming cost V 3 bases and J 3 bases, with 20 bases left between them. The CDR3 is CASSEGPAGRSEETQYF. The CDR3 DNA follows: TGTGCCAGCAGTGAGGGACCTGCGGGACGATCCGAAGAGACCCAGTACTTC.

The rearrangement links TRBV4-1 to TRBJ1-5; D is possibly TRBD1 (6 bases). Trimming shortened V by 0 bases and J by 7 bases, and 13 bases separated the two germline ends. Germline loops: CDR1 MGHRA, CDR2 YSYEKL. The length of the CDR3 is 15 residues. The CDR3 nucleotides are TGCGCCAGCAGCCAAGATGGGGGCGCCGGGCAGCCCCAGCATTTT. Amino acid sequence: CASSQDGGAGQPQHF.

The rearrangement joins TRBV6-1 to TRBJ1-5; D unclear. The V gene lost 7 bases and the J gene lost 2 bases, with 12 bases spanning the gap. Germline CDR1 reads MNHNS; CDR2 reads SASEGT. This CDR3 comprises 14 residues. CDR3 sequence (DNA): TGTGCCAGCATGGAGCCTTTGGGCAATCAGCCCCAGCATTTT. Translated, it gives CASMEPLGNQPQHF.

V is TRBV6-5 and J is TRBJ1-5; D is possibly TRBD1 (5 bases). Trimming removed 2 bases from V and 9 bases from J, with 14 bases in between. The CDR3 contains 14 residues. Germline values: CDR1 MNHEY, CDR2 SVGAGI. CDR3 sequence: CASSYKEGAGPQHF. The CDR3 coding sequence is TGTGCCAGCAGTTACAAGGAAGGGGCTGGGCCCCAGCATTTT.

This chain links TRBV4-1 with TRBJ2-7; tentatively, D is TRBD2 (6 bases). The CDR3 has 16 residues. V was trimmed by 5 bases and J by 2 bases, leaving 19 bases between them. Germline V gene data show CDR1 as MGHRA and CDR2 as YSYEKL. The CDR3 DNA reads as TGCGCCAGCAGCACCCGATCCGGGACTTCCACCTACGAGCAGTACTTC. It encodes CASSTRSGTSTYEQYF.

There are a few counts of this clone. This CDR3 is CASSPSAGGYEQYF. The CDR3 coding sequence is TGTGCCAGCAGTCCCTCGGCTGGGGGCTACGAGCAGTACTTC. The chain recombines TRBV27 with TRBJ2-7; D may match TRBD1 or TRBD2 (5 bases each). Germline CDR1 and CDR2: MNHEY and SMNVEV (reference sequence). V gave up 5 bases and J gave up 3 bases, with 14 bases separating them. This CDR3 contains 14 residues.

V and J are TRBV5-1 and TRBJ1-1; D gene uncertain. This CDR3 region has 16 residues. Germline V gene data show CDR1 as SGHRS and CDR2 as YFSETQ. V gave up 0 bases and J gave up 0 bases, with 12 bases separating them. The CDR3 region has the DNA TGCGCCAGCAGCTTGGCGAGGCAGTCCCTGAACACTGAAGCTTTCTTT. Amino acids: CASSLARQSLNTEAFF. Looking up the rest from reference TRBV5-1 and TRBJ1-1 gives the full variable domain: KAGVTQTPRYLIKTRGQQVTLSCSPISGHRSVSWYQQTPGQGLQFLFEYFSETQRNKGNFPGRFSGRQFSNSRSEMNVSTLELGDSALYLCASSLARQSLNTEAFFGQGTRLTVV.

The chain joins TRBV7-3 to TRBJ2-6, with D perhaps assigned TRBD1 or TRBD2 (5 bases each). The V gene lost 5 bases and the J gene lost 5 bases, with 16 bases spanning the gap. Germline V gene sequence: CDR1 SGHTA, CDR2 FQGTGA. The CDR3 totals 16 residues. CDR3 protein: CASSPLGDRRANVLTF. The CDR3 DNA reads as TGTGCCAGCAGCCCCCTGGGGGATCGTAGGGCCAACGTCCTGACTTTC.

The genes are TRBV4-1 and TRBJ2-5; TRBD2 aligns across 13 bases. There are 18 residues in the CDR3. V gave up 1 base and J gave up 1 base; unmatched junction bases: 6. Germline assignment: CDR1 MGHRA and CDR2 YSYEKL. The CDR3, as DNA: TGCGCCAGCAGCCAAGGACTAGCGGGGGGAAGGGCCCAAGAGACCCAGTACTTC. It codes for CASSQGLAGGRAQETQYF.

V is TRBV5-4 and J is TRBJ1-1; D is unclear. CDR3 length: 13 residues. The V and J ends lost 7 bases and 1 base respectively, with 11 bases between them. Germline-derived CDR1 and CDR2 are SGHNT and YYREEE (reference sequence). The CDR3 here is CASSTGGNTEAFF. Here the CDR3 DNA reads TGTGCCAGCTCGACTGGAGGGAACACTGAAGCTTTCTTT.

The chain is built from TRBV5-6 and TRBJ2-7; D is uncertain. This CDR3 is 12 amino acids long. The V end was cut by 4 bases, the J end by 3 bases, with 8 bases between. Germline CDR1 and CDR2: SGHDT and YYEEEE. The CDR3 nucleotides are TGTGCCAGCAGCCAAACAGTCTACGAGCAGTACTTC. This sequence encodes CASSQTVYEQYF. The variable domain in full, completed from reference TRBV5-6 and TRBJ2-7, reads DAGVTQSPTHLIKTRGQQVTLRCSPKSGHDTVSWYQQALGQGPQFIFQYYEEEERQRGNFPDRFSGHQFPNYSSELNVNALLLGDSALYLCASSQTVYEQYFGPGTRLTVT.

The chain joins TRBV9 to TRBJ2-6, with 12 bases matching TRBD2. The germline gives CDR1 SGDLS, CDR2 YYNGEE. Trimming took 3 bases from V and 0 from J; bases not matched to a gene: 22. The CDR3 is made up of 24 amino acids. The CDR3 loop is CASSARRRLAGVVGAFSGANVLTF. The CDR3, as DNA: TGTGCCAGCAGCGCGCGCCGCAGACTAGCGGGAGTTGTGGGGGCGTTCTCTGGGGCCAACGTCCTGACTTTC.

DNA for the CDR3: TGTGCCAGCAGCCCGAGAAGATTAGGGTCGGACCTGGTGGGAGCTTTCTTT. Translating gives CASSPRRLGSDLVGAFF. The chain combines TRBV7-9 with TRBJ1-1; D call uncertain. Deletions cut 5 bases from V and 10 bases from J, with 29 bases between. CDR1 is SEHNR and CDR2 is FQNEAQ in the germline V gene (reference sequence). This CDR3 has 17 residues.

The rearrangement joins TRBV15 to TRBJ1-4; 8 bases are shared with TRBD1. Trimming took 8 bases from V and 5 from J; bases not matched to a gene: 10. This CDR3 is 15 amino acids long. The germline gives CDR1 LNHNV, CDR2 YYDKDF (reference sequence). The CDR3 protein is CATADRGQENEKLFF. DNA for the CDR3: TGTGCCACCGCCGATAGGGGACAGGAGAATGAAAAACTGTTTTTT.